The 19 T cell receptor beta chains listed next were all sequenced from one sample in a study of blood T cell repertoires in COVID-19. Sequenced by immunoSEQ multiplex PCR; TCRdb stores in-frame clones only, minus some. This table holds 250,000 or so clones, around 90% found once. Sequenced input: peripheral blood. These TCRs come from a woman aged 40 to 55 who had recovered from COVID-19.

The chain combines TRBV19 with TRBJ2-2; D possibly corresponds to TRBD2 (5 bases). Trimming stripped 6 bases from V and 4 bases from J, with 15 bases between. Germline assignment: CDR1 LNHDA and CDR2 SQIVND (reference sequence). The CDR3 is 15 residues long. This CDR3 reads CASRLGDRGTGELFF. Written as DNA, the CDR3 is TGTGCCAGTAGGCTAGGTGACCGGGGCACCGGGGAGCTGTTTTTT.

The CDR3 nucleotides read TGTGCCAGCAGGGAGCCGGGACAGGGGTACGAGCAGTACTTC. This translates into CASREPGQGYEQYF. The chain uses TRBV25-1 and TRBJ2-7; 10 nucleotides agree with TRBD1. J was trimmed by 4 bases and V by 6 bases; bases with no gene match: 6. This CDR3 comprises 14 residues. Germline CDR1 reads MGHDK; CDR2 reads SYGVNS.

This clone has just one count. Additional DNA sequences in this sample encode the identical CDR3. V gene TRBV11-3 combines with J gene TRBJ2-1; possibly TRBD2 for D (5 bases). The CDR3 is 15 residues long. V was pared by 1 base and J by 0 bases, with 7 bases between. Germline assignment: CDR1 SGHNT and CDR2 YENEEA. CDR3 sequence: CASSLGGSSYNEQFF. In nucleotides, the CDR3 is TGTGCCAGCAGCTTAGGAGGGAGCTCCTACAATGAGCAGTTCTTC. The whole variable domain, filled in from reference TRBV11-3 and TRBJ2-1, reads EAGVVQSPRYKIIEKKQPVAFWCNPISGHNTLYWYLQNLGQGPELLIRYENEEAVDDSQLPKDRFSAERLKGVDSTLKIQPAELGDSAVYLCASSLGGSSYNEQFFGPGTRLTVL.

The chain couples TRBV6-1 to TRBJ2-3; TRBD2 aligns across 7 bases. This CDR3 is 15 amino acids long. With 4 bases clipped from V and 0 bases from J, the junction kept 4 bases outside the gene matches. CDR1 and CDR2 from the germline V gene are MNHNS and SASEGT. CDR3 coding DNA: TGTGCCAGCAGTGTAGCGGGCCTTAGCACAGATACGCAGTATTTT. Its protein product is CASSVAGLSTDTQYF.

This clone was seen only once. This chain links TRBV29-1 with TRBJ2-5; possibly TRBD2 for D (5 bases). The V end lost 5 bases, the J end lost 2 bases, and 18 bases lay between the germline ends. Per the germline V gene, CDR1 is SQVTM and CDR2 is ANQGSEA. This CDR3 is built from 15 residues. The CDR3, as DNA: TGCAGCGTTAGGAGGACGTCGTGGGATCAAGAGACCCAGTACTTC. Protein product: CSVRRTSWDQETQYF.

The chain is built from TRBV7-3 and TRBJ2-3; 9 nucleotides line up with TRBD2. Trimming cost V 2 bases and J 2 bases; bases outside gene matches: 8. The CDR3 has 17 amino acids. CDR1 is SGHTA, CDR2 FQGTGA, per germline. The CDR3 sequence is CASSLSASGKITDTQYF. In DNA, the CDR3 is TGTGCCAGCAGCTTATCGGCTAGCGGGAAGATCACAGATACGCAGTATTTT. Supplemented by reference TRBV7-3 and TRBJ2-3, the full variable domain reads GAGVSQTPSNKVTEKGKYVELRCDPISGHTALYWYRQSLGQGPEFLIYFQGTGAADDSGLPNDRFFAVRPEGSVSTLKIQRTERGDSAVYLCASSLSASGKITDTQYFGPGTRLTVL.

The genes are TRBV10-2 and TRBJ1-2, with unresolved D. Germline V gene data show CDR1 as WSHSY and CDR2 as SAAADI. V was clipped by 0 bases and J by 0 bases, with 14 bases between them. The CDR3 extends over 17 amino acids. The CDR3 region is CASSESYPHTTNYGYTF. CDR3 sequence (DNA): TGCGCCAGCAGTGAGTCGTACCCGCACACTACTAACTATGGCTACACCTTC.

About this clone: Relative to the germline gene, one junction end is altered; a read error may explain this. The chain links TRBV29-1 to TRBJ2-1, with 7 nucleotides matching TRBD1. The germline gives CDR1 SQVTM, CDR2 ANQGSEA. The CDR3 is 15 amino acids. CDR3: CSVEGGTGVYNEQFF. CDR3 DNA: TGCAGCGTCGAAGGGGGTACAGGGGTGTACAATGAGCAGTTCTTC.

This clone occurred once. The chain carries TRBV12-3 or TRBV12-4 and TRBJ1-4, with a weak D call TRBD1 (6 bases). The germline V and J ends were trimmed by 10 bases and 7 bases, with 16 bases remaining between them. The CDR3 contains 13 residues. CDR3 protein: CATRGGAGEKLFF. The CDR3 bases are TGTGCCACCCGAGGGGGGGCAGGTGAAAAACTGTTTTTT.

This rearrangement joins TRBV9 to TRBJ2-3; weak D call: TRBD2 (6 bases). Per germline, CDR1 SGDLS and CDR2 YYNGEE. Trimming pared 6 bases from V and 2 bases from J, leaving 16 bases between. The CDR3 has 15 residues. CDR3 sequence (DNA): TGTGCCAGCACAGGAGGGCCGGGCCCCACAGATACGCAGTATTTT. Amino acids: CASTGGPGPTDTQYF.

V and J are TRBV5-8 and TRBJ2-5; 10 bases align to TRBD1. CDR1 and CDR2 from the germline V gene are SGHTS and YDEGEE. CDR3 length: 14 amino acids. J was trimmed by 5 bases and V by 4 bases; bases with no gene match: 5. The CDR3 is CASSPGQGGETQYF. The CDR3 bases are TGTGCCAGCAGCCCCGGACAGGGGGGGGAGACCCAGTACTTC.

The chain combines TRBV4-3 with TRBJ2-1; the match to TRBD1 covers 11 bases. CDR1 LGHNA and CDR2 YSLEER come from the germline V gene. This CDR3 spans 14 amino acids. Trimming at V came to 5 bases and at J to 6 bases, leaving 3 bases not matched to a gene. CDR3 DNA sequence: TGCGCCAGCAGCAGGACAGGGGGCCTCAATGAGCAGTTCTTC. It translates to CASSRTGGLNEQFF.

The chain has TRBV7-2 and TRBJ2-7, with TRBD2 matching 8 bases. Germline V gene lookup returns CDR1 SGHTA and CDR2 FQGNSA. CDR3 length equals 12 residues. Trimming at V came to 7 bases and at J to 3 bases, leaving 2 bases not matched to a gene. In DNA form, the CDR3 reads TGTGCCAGCACGGGAGGGGTCTACGAGCAGTACTTC. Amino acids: CASTGGVYEQYF.

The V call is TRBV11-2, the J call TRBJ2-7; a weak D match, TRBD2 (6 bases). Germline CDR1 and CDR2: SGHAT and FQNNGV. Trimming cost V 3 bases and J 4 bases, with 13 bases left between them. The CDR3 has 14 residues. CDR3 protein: CASSFGIGGYEQYF. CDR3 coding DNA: TGTGCCAGCAGCTTCGGCATCGGGGGTTACGAGCAGTACTTC.

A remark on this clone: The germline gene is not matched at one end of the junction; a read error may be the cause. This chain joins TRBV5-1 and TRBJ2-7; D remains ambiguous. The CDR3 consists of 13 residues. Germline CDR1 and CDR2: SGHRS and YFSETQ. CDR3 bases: TGCGCCAGCAGGTTGGAATCCTTCCACGAGCAGTACTTC. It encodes CASRLESFHEQYF.

The CDR3 loop is CASSPRDSPYTGELFF. CDR3 bases: TGTGCCAGCAGCCCCCGGGACTCCCCCTACACCGGGGAGCTGTTTTTT. The chain combines TRBV11-3 with TRBJ2-2; tentatively, D is TRBD2 (6 bases). This CDR3 is built from 16 residues. The V gene lost 5 bases and the J gene lost 3 bases, with 16 bases spanning the gap. The V gene's germline CDR1 is SGHNT and CDR2 YENEEA.

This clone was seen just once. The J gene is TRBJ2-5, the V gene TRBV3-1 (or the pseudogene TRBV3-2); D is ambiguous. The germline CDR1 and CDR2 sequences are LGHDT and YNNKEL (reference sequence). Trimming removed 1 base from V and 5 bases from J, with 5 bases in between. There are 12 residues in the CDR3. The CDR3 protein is CASSQAPETQYF. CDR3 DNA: TGTGCCAGCAGCCAAGCCCCGGAGACCCAGTACTTC.

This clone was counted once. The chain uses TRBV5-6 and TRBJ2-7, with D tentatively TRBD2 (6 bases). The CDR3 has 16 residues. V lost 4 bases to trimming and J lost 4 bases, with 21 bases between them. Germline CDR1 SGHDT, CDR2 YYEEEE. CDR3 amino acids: CASSTPVWGGRYEQYF. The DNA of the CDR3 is TGTGCCAGCAGCACCCCGGTCTGGGGAGGACGGTACGAGCAGTACTTC. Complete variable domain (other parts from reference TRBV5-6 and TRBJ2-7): DAGVTQSPTHLIKTRGQQVTLRCSPKSGHDTVSWYQQALGQGPQFIFQYYEEEERQRGNFPDRFSGHQFPNYSSELNVNALLLGDSALYLCASSTPVWGGRYEQYFGPGTRLTVT.

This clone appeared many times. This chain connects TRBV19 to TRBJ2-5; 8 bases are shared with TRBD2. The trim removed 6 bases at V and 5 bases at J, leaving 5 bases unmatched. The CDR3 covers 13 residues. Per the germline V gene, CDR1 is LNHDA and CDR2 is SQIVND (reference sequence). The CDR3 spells CASSGRAAETQYF. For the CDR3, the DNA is TGTGCCAGTAGCGGGAGGGCCGCGGAGACCCAGTACTTC.